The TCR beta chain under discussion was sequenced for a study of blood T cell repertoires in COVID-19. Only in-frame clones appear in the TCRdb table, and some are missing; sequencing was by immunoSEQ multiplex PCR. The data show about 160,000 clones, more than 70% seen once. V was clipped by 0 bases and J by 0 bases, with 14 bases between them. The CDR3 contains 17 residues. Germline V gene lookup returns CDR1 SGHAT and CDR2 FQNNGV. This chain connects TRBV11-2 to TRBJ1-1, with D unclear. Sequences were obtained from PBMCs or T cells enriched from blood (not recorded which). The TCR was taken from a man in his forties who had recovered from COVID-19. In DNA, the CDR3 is TGTGCCAGCAGCTTAGACCTTATGAAGCCATTGAACACTGAAGCTTTCTTT. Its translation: CASSLDLMKPLNTEAFF.